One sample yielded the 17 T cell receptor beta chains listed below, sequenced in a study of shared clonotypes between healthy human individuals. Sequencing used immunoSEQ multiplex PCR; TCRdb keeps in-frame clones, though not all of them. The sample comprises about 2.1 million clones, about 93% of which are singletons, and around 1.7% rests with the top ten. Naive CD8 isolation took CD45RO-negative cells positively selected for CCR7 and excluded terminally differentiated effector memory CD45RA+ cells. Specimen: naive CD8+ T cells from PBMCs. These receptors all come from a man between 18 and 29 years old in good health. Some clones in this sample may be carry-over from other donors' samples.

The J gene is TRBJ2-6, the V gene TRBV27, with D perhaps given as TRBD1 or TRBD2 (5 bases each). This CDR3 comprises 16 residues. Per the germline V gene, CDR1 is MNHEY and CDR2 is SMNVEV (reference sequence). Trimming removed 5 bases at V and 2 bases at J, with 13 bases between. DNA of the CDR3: TGTGCCAGCAGTCTCCTGGGGGTCCCTGGGGCCAACGTCCTGACTTTC. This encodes CASSLLGVPGANVLTF.

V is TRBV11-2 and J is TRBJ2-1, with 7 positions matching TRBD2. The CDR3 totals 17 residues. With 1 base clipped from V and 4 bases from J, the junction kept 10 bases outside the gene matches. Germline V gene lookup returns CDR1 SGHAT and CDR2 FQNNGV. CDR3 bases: TGTGCCAGCAGCTTAGGAGTCGGGCAGCGGGAATACAATGAGCAGTTCTTC. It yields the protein CASSLGVGQREYNEQFF.

The CDR3 here is CASSYLGGDSLDTQYF. Written as DNA, the CDR3 is TGTGCCAGCAGTTACCTGGGGGGGGACTCGCTGGATACGCAGTATTTT. V and J are TRBV6-5 and TRBJ2-3, with 7 bases identical to TRBD2. Germline V gives CDR1 MNHEY, CDR2 SVGAGI. Trimming removed 2 bases from V and 6 bases from J; junction bases left unmatched: 11. The CDR3 extends over 16 amino acids.

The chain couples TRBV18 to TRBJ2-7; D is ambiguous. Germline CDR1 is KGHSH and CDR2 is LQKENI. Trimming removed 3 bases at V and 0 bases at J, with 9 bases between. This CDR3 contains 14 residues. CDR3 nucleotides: TGTGCCAGCTCACCCGAATGGACCTCCTACGAGCAGTACTTC. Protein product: CASSPEWTSYEQYF. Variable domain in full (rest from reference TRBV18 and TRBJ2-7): NAGVMQNPRHLVRRRGQEARLRCSPMKGHSHVYWYRQLPEEGLKFMVYLQKENIIDESGMPKERFSAEFPKEGPSILRIQQVVRGDSAAYFCASSPEWTSYEQYFGPGTRLTVT.

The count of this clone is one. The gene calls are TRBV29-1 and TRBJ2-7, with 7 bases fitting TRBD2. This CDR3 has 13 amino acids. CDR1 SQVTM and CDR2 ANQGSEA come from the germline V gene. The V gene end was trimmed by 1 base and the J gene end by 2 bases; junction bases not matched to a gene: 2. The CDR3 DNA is TGCAGCGTTGAAGCGGGAGGCACCTACGAGCAGTACTTC. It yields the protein CSVEAGGTYEQYF.

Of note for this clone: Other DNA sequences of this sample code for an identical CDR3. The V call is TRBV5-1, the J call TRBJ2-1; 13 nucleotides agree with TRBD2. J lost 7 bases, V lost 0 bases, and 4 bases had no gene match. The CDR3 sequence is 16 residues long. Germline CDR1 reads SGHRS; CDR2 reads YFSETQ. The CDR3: CASSLARTSGSNEQFF. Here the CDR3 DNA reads TGCGCCAGCAGCTTGGCGAGGACTAGCGGGAGTAATGAGCAGTTCTTC.

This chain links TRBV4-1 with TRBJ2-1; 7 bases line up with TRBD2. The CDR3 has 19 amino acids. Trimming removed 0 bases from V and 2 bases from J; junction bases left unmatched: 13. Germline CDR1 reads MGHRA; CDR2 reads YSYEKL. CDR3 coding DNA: TGCGCCAGCAGCCAAGATAAAGACCGCGGGAGTGTCGCCTACAATGAGCAGTTCTTC. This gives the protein CASSQDKDRGSVAYNEQFF.

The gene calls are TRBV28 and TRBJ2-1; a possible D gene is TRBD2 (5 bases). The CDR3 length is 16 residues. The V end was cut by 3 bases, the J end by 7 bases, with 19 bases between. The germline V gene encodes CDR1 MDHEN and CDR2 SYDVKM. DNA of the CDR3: TGTGCCAGCAGTTTTAATTTGTGGGAGTATGGAAATGAGCAGTTCTTC. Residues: CASSFNLWEYGNEQFF.

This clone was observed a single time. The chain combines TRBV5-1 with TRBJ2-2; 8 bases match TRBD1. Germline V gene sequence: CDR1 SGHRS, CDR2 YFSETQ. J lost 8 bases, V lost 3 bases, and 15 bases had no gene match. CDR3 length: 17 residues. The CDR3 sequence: CASSWRRGTGPMGELFF. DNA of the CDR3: TGCGCCAGCAGCTGGCGTCGTGGGACAGGACCGATGGGGGAGCTGTTTTTT.

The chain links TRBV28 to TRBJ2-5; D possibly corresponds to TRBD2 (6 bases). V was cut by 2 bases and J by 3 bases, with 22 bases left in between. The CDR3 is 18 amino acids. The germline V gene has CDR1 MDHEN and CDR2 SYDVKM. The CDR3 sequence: CASSLGNGAGRFEETQYF. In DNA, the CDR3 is TGTGCCAGCAGTTTAGGGAACGGGGCGGGACGGTTTGAAGAGACCCAGTACTTC.

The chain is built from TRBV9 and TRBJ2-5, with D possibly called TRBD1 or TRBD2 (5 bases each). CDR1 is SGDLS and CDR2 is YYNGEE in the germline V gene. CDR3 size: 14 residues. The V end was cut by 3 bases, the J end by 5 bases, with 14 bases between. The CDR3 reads CASSEGRLQETQYF. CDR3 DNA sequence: TGTGCCAGCAGCGAGGGGAGACTACAGGAGACCCAGTACTTC.

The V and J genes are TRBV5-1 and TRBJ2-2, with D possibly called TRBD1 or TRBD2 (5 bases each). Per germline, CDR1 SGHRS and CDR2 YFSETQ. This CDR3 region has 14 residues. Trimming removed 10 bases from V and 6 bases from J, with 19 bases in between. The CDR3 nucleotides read TGCGCCTCCGAGATGGGGGTAGGCGCCGGGGAGCTGTTTTTT. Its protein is CASEMGVGAGELFF.

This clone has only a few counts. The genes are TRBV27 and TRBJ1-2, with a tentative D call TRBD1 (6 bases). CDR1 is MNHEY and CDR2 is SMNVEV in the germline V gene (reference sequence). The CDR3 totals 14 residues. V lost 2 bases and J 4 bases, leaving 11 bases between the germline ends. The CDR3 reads CASSLQGMGYGYTF. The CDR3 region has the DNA TGTGCCAGCAGTTTACAGGGGATGGGCTATGGCTACACCTTC.

DNA of the CDR3: TGTGCCAGCAGCGCCGGGACAGGGGTCTACGAGCAGTACTTC. It specifies CASSAGTGVYEQYF. V and J are TRBV6-6 and TRBJ2-7, with 10 bases matching TRBD1. Germline values: CDR1 MNHNY, CDR2 SVGAGI (reference sequence). The CDR3 has 14 amino acids. V lost 6 bases, J lost 3 bases, and 5 bases stayed unmatched.

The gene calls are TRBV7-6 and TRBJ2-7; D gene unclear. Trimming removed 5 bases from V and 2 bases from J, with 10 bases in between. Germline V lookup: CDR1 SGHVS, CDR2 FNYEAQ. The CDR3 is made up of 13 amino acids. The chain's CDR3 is CASSAGPAYEQYF. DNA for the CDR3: TGTGCCAGCAGCGCAGGACCCGCCTACGAGCAGTACTTC. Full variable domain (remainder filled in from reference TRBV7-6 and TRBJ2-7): GAGVSQSPRYKVTKRGQDVALRCDPISGHVSLYWYRQALGQGPEFLTYFNYEAQQDKSGLPNDRFSAERPEGSISTLTIQRTEQRDSAMYRCASSAGPAYEQYFGPGTRLTVT.

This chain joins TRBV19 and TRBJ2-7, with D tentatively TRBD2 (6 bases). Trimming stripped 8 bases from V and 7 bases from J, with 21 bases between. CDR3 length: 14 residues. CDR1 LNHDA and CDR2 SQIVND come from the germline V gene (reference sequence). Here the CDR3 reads CASCRGSGVDEQYF. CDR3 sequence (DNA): TGTGCCAGTTGTCGGGGTAGCGGTGTCGATGAGCAGTACTTC. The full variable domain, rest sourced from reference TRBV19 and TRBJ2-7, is DGGITQSPKYLFRKEGQNVTLSCEQNLNHDAMYWYRQDPGQGLRLIYYSQIVNDFQKGDIAEGYSVSREKKESFPLTVTSAQKNPTAFYLCASCRGSGVDEQYFGPGTRLTVT.

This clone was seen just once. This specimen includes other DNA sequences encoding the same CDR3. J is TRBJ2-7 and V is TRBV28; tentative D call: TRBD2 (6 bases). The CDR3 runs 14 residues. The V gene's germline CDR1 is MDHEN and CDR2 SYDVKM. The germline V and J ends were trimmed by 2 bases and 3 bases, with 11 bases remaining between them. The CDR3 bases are TGTGCCAGCAGTTTAACGGGGGTGGGCTACGAGCAGTACTTC. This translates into CASSLTGVGYEQYF.